These 3 T cell receptor beta chains originate from one sample sequenced in a study of blood T cell repertoires in COVID-19. Using immunoSEQ multiplex PCR, the repertoire was profiled, and TCRdb retains in-frame clones only, with some absent. The sample has about 140,000 clones; 80% to 85% are singletons. The sample was peripheral blood. These receptors were obtained from a human donor in a cohort sampled during active COVID-19.

The chain employs TRBV5-4 and TRBJ2-1; tentative D call: TRBD1 (6 bases). The germline V gene has CDR1 SGHNT and CDR2 YYREEE (reference sequence). Trimming stripped 4 bases from V and 9 bases from J, with 14 bases between. The CDR3 consists of 13 residues. The CDR3 region is CASSPQQGREQFF. The CDR3 nucleotides are TGTGCCAGCAGCCCTCAACAGGGACGTGAGCAGTTCTTC.

This chain joins TRBV7-3 and TRBJ2-1; the match to TRBD1 covers 8 bases. The V gene end was trimmed by 5 bases and the J gene end by 2 bases; junction bases not matched to a gene: 14. The CDR3 is 18 residues long. Germline assignment: CDR1 SGHTA and CDR2 FQGTGA. The CDR3 DNA reads as TGTGCCAGCAGCCCACAGGGGGGCCTTAACTTGGCCTACAATGAGCAGTTCTTC. The encoded protein is CASSPQGGLNLAYNEQFF. Based on the CDR3 plus reference TRBV7-3 and TRBJ2-1, the full variable domain is GAGVSQTPSNKVTEKGKYVELRCDPISGHTALYWYRQSLGQGPEFLIYFQGTGAADDSGLPNDRFFAVRPEGSVSTLKIQRTERGDSAVYLCASSPQGGLNLAYNEQFFGPGTRLTVL.

In its sample, this clone was seen once. The CDR3 loop reads CASSQDSGPAVYEQYF. Here the CDR3 DNA reads TGTGCCAGCAGCCAAGATTCGGGTCCTGCGGTCTACGAGCAGTACTTC. The chain joins TRBV3-1 (or the pseudogene TRBV3-2) to TRBJ2-7; D is unresolved. This CDR3 has 16 residues. Trimming removed 0 bases at V and 3 bases at J, with 15 bases between. Germline V gives CDR1 LGHDT, CDR2 YNNKEL (reference sequence).